The rows below give T cell receptor beta chains drawn from one sample of a study of siplizumab effects on memory and regulatory T cells. TCRdb's copy holds only in-frame clones and misses some; the assay was immunoSEQ multiplex PCR. Among 100,000 or so clones listed, 80% to 95% were seen once. The sequenced sample was CD4+ T cells sorted from blood. Source of these receptors: a human donor in good health. Some clones in this sample may be carry-over from other donors' samples. The CDR3 runs from the conserved cysteine through the conserved F or W. Fields, in order: V gene, D gene, J gene, clone size, CDR3 protein, CDR3 DNA. D genes are given only for firm matches. Clone size, where shown, is once, few, many, or a class for clones that have expanded.

TRBV11-2,TRBD1,TRBJ2-4,NA,CASSETGGFKNIQYF,TGTGCCAGCAGTGAGACAGGGGGTTTTAAAAACATTCAGTACTTC
TRBV28,NA,TRBJ2-2,NA,CASRRTGTGELFF,TGTGCCAGCAGAAGAACAGGGACCGGGGAGCTGTTTTTT
TRBV7-3,TRBD2,TRBJ2-1,once,CASTPGSGSFHEQFF,TGTGCCAGCACCCCCGGAAGCGGGAGTTTTCATGAGCAGTTCTTC
TRBV7-9,NA,TRBJ2-7,NA,CASSLLSARNEQYF,TGTGCCAGCAGCTTATTGAGTGCCCGGAACGAGCAGTACTTC
TRBV4-1,NA,TRBJ2-4,NA,CASSPKGEGGQNIQYF,TGCGCCAGCAGTCCCAAGGGGGAGGGTGGGCAAAACATTCAGTACTTC
TRBV9,NA,TRBJ2-3,NA,CASSVGLEGDTQYF,TGTGCCAGCAGCGTAGGACTAGAGGGAGATACGCAGTATTTT
TRBV15,TRBD2,TRBJ2-1,NA,CATSRYRGSGSDEQFF,TGTGCCACCAGCAGGTACCGGGGTAGCGGGAGTGATGAGCAGTTCTTC
TRBV19,TRBD2,TRBJ2-7,NA,CASSAQTSAGSYEQYF,TGTGCCAGTAGTGCACAAACTAGCGCGGGCTCCTACGAGCAGTACTTC
TRBV28,NA,TRBJ2-2,NA,CASSLWPRQGPGELFF,TGTGCCAGCAGTTTATGGCCCAGGCAAGGACCCGGGGAGCTGTTTTTT
TRBV7-3,TRBD1,TRBJ2-3,NA,CASSSRGHSGDTQYF,TGTGCCAGCAGCTCCAGGGGGCATTCGGGAGATACGCAGTATTTT
TRBV19,NA,TRBJ1-2,NA,CASSIASYGYTF,TGTGCCAGTAGTATCGCTAGTTATGGCTACACCTTC
TRBV30,TRBD1,TRBJ2-3,NA,CAWSVLQAGGSDTQYF,TGTGCCTGGAGTGTCTTACAGGCAGGGGGATCAGATACGCAGTATTTT
TRBV6-6,NA,TRBJ1-3,NA,CASSYSRSSGNTIYF,TGTGCCAGCAGTTACTCAAGGAGCTCTGGAAACACCATATATTTT
TRBV13,NA,TRBJ2-7,NA,CASSSNPNRQVSNYEQYF,TGTGCCAGCAGCTCCAACCCGAACCGACAGGTCTCCAATTACGAGCAGTACTTC
TRBV19,NA,TRBJ2-3,NA,CASSIDGQGKQYF,TGTGCCAGTAGTATAGATGGCCAGGGGAAGCAGTATTTT
TRBV5-4,NA,TRBJ2-2,NA,CASSFRGTLTGELFF,TGTGCCAGCAGCTTCAGGGGCACACTAACCGGGGAGCTGTTTTTT
TRBV5-1,TRBD1,TRBJ2-7,NA,CASSLQTGGYEQYF,TGCGCCAGCAGCCTCCAGACAGGGGGCTACGAGCAGTACTTC
TRBV5-5,NA,TRBJ2-7,NA,CASSLEGSYEQYF,TGTGCCAGCAGCTTGGAGGGCAGCTACGAGCAGTACTTC
TRBV9,TRBD2,TRBJ2-1,once,CASATTSGRASEQFF,TGTGCCAGCGCCACGACTAGCGGGAGGGCATCTGAGCAGTTCTTC
TRBV18,NA,TRBJ2-1,NA,CASSPRDLGLDEQFF,TGTGCCAGCTCACCCCGGGACCTAGGTCTCGATGAGCAGTTCTTC
TRBV29-1,TRBD2,TRBJ2-3,NA,CSVEWLFSGKSTDTQYF,TGCAGCGTTGAATGGCTTTTCAGCGGGAAGTCCACAGATACGCAGTATTTT
TRBV27,NA,TRBJ1-1,NA,CASSLARGRVAFF,TGTGCCAGCAGTTTAGCCCGCGGGCGGGTAGCTTTCTTT
TRBV15,NA,TRBJ2-1,NA,CATSRDGHFYNEQFF,TGTGCCACCAGCAGAGATGGACATTTTTACAATGAGCAGTTCTTC
TRBV14,TRBD1,TRBJ2-7,NA,CASSRPGQGDSYEQYF,TGTGCCAGCAGCCGCCCAGGACAGGGGGACTCCTACGAGCAGTACTTC
TRBV27,NA,TRBJ2-7,NA,CASSFVGQSYEQYF,TGTGCCAGCAGTTTCGTGGGACAAAGCTACGAGCAGTACTTC
TRBV4-2,TRBD1,TRBJ1-1,NA,CASSHKAPQTGEGTEAFF,TGTGCCAGCAGCCACAAAGCCCCTCAGACAGGGGAGGGGACTGAAGCTTTCTTT
TRBV11-2,NA,TRBJ2-3,once,CASTSRLALTTDTQYF,TGTGCCAGCACCTCACGGCTAGCACTTACCACAGATACGCAGTATTTT
TRBV19,TRBD2,TRBJ2-1,few,CASSPPRTSGRANEQFF,TGTGCCAGTAGTCCCCCGCGTACTAGCGGGAGGGCTAATGAGCAGTTCTTC
TRBV5-1,TRBD1,TRBJ2-7,NA,CASSPSPGQVGGEQYF,TGCGCCAGCAGCCCCTCCCCGGGACAGGTCGGCGGCGAGCAGTACTTC
TRBV7-3,TRBD1,TRBJ2-1,once,CASSLSGGNNEQFF,TGTGCCAGCAGCTTATCAGGGGGAAACAATGAGCAGTTCTTC
TRBV5-4,TRBD1,TRBJ2-7,NA,CASSLRVSRGYEQYF,TGTGCCAGCAGCTTGCGAGTTTCCAGGGGGTACGAGCAGTACTTC
TRBV28,TRBD1,TRBJ1-5,NA,CASLTGGNQPQHF,TGTGCCAGTTTGACAGGGGGCAATCAGCCCCAGCATTTT
TRBV28,NA,TRBJ2-7,NA,CASVGSYEQYF,TGTGCCAGCGTGGGGTCTTACGAGCAGTACTTC
TRBV7-9,NA,TRBJ1-1,NA,CASSFSKAEAFF,TGTGCCAGCAGCTTTAGCAAGGCTGAAGCTTTCTTT
TRBV21-1,NA,TRBJ2-1,NA,CASSTPLCPANNEQFF,TGTGCCAGCAGCACACCACTATGCCCAGCGAACAATGAGCAGTTCTTC
TRBV7-3,TRBD1,TRBJ2-1,NA,CASSYDRGPNNEQFF,TGTGCCAGCAGCTACGACAGGGGTCCCAACAATGAGCAGTTCTTC
TRBV5-4,NA,TRBJ2-2,NA,CASSLGGGIGTGELFF,TGTGCCAGCAGCTTGGGAGGGGGAATAGGCACCGGGGAGCTGTTTTTT
TRBV5-8,TRBD1,TRBJ2-1,NA,CASSLEQGAYNEQFF,TGTGCCAGCAGCTTGGAACAGGGGGCCTACAATGAGCAGTTCTTC
TRBV10-1,TRBD1,TRBJ2-7,NA,CASSGAQGVGEQYF,TGCGCCAGCAGCGGCGCGCAGGGGGTAGGAGAGCAGTACTTC
TRBV2,NA,TRBJ2-7,NA,CASIRGPGNEQYF,TGTGCCAGCATCCGGGGACCGGGTAACGAGCAGTACTTC
TRBV28,TRBD2,TRBJ2-1,NA,CASSGLAGGRRNEQFF,TGTGCCAGCAGTGGCCTAGCGGGAGGGCGGCGGAATGAGCAGTTCTTC
TRBV6-6,NA,TRBJ2-7,NA,CASRLHRDPYEQYF,TGTGCCAGCAGACTTCACAGGGATCCCTACGAGCAGTACTTC
TRBV6-1,NA,TRBJ2-1,NA,CASSETTPEQFF,TGTGCCAGCAGTGAAACAACCCCCGAGCAGTTCTTC
TRBV30,NA,TRBJ2-6,NA,CAWSLSGANVLTF,TGTGCCTGGAGTCTTTCTGGGGCCAACGTCCTGACTTTC
TRBV5-1,NA,TRBJ2-7,NA,CASSLGRSLRNEQYF,TGCGCCAGCAGCTTGGGGCGGTCTCTAAGGAACGAGCAGTACTTC
TRBV15,NA,TRBJ2-7,NA,CATSRAYEQYF,TGTGCCACCAGCAGAGCCTACGAGCAGTACTTC
TRBV11-2,TRBD2,TRBJ2-1,NA,CASSSGLALRNEQFF,TGTGCCAGCAGCTCCGGACTAGCGCTACGCAATGAGCAGTTCTTC
TRBV2,NA,TRBJ1-1,NA,CASSEGSGRQKYEAFF,TGTGCCAGCAGTGAAGGATCCGGACGGCAAAAATATGAAGCTTTCTTT
TRBV5-8,NA,TRBJ2-1,NA,CASSLSRQSNVGNEQFF,TGTGCCAGCAGCTTGAGCAGGCAAAGTAACGTGGGAAATGAGCAGTTCTTC
TRBV12-5,NA,TRBJ1-5,NA,CASGLVGGGNQPQHF,TGTGCTAGTGGTTTGGTTGGCGGAGGCAATCAGCCCCAGCATTTT
TRBV19,TRBD2,TRBJ2-4,NA,CASSPDGEGIQYF,TGTGCCAGTAGTCCTGACGGGGAGGGCATTCAGTACTTC
TRBV5-1,TRBD2,TRBJ2-2,NA,CASSSSGTRGGELFF,TGCGCCAGCAGCTCTTCCGGGACTAGAGGCGGGGAGCTGTTTTTT
TRBV27,NA,TRBJ2-3,NA,CASSLLGGAVTDTQYF,TGTGCCAGCAGTTTACTGGGGGGCGCAGTAACAGATACGCAGTATTTT
TRBV30,NA,TRBJ2-6,NA,CAWSTDVGHAGANVLTF,TGTGCCTGGAGCACCGACGTAGGGCATGCTGGGGCCAACGTCCTGACTTTC
TRBV6-1,NA,TRBJ1-1,NA,CASSWGQNTEAFF,TGTGCCAGCAGCTGGGGTCAGAACACTGAAGCTTTCTTT